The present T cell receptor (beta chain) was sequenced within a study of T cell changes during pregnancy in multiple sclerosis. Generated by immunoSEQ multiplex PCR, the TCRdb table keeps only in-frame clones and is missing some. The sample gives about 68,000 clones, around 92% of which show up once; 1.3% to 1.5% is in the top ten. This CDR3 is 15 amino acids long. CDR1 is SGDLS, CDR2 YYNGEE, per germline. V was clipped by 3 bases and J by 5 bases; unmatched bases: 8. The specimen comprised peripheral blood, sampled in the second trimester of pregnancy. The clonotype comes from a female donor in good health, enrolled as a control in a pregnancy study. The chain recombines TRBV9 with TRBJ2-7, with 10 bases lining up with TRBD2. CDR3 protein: CASSAGGLATDEQYF. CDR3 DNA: TGTGCCAGCAGCGCCGGGGGACTAGCGACAGACGAGCAGTACTTC.